The next 27 T cell receptor beta chains were all read from a single sample in a study of human T cells and chemical hapten exposure. From the RACE reads, TCRdb called clonotypes with MiXCR, one entry per CDR3 protein. In the table there are just under 350,000 distinct CDR3 sequences, 6% to 8.5% of which are singletons. Time point noted: patch test 1, 2 weeks after DPC sensitization. As to treatment: therapeutic diphenylcyclopropenone sensitization with weekly scalp DPC. The sequences come from whole blood, collected in connection with sensitization to the hapten diphenylcyclopropenone (DPC). The source of these receptors is a woman under 30 with alopecia areata. Some clones in this sample may be carry-over from other donors' samples.

This clonotype has a count of ten or more. This chain links TRBV5-1 with TRBJ2-3, with TRBD1 identical over 8 bases. The germline CDR1 and CDR2 sequences are SGHRS and YFSETQ. The CDR3 is made up of 20 amino acids. V dropped 0 bases and J dropped 1; count of bases not matched to a gene: 16. The CDR3 DNA sequence: TGCGCCAGCAGCTTGGGACCAATATCACAGGGGGTGAGAGGCACAGATACGCAGTATTTT. Its protein product is CASSLGPISQGVRGTDTQYF.

The V call is TRBV5-6, the J call TRBJ2-3; no clear D gene. The germline gives CDR1 SGHDT, CDR2 YYEEEE. Between the trimmed V and J ends, which lost 4 bases and 5 bases, there was a span of 14 bases. The CDR3 is 14 amino acids. The CDR3 loop is CASSRIAAGDTQYF. The CDR3 coding sequence is TGTGCCAGCAGCCGTATAGCCGCCGGAGATACGCAGTATTTT.

In its sample, this clonotype was seen a few times. The rearrangement uses TRBV7-9 and TRBJ2-6; 9 bases map to TRBD1. Germline loops: CDR1 SEHNR, CDR2 FQNEAQ (reference sequence). This CDR3 comprises 18 residues. The junction had 5 bases not matched to a gene; V was cut back by 2 bases and J by 0 bases. The CDR3 nucleotides read TGTGCCAGCAGCTTAATACAGGGGGCCCTCTCTGGGGCCAACGTCCTGACTTTC. This encodes CASSLIQGALSGANVLTF.

In its sample, this clonotype was seen a few times. The chain links TRBV4-3 to TRBJ2-7; possible D gene TRBD1, 5 bases. Germline-derived CDR1 and CDR2 are LGHNA and YSLEER. The CDR3 contains 15 residues. Trimming removed 0 bases from V and 5 bases from J, with 14 bases in between. The CDR3 coding sequence is TGCGCCAGCAGCCAAGAGCCAGGGTTGATCAACGAGCAGTACTTC. It yields the protein CASSQEPGLINEQYF.

This clonotype was observed a few times. The chain couples TRBV7-9 to TRBJ2-3; 8 bases match TRBD1. The CDR3 runs to 16 residues. The germline V gene encodes CDR1 SEHNR and CDR2 FQNEAQ (reference sequence). V was pared by 1 base and J by 5 bases, with 8 bases of the junction left unmatched. The DNA of the CDR3 is TGTGCCAGCAGCTTAGGTAGGCAGGGGGCGGAAGATACGCAGTATTTT. This sequence encodes CASSLGRQGAEDTQYF.

This clonotype was detected only a few times. The CDR3 sequence: CASSYRPGEFHEAFF. The CDR3 bases are TGTGCCAGCAGTTATAGGCCAGGGGAATTTCATGAAGCTTTCTTT. The V gene is TRBV27, the J gene TRBJ1-1, with D possibly matching TRBD1 (6 bases). Deletions cut 4 bases from V and 7 bases from J, with 19 bases between. This CDR3 comprises 15 residues. The V gene's germline CDR1 is MNHEY and CDR2 SMNVEV (reference sequence).

This clonotype was observed a handful of times. This rearrangement joins TRBV2 to TRBJ1-1, with D hard to call. This CDR3 is 12 amino acids long. The germline V gene encodes CDR1 SNHLY and CDR2 FYNNEI. V was cut by 7 bases and J by 3 bases, with 9 bases left in between. The chain's CDR3 is CASITGYTEAFF. CDR3 nucleotides: TGTGCCAGCATAACGGGTTACACTGAAGCTTTCTTT.

This clonotype was seen at least ten times. V is TRBV5-1 and J is TRBJ1-6; possible D gene TRBD1, 5 bases. The CDR3 length is 15 residues. Trimming stripped 3 bases from V and 8 bases from J, with 15 bases between. Per germline, CDR1 SGHRS and CDR2 YFSETQ. CDR3 bases: TGCGCCAGCAGCTCGCAGGGACGGACTGATTCACCCCTCCACTTT. Translated, it gives CASSSQGRTDSPLHF.

J is TRBJ2-3 and V is TRBV6-6; the match to TRBD2 covers 7 bases. V shed 2 bases and J 1 base; nucleotides not matched to a gene: 3. Per the germline V gene, CDR1 is MNHNY and CDR2 is SVGAGI (reference sequence). The CDR3 loop spans 15 amino acids. The DNA for the CDR3 is TGTGCCAGCAGTTACACGGGGGGTGGCACAGATACGCAGTATTTT. Its translation is CASSYTGGGTDTQYF.

The chain has TRBV5-1 and TRBJ2-3; TRBD1 matches 12 bases. CDR1 is SGHRS, CDR2 YFSETQ, per germline. V was clipped by 0 bases and J by 3 bases; unmatched bases: 8. There are 18 residues in the CDR3. This chain's CDR3 is CASSLAPWGQGATDTQYF. CDR3 nucleotides: TGCGCCAGCAGCTTGGCTCCTTGGGGACAGGGGGCGACAGATACGCAGTATTTT.

This clonotype was picked up a small number of times. The J gene is TRBJ1-4, the V gene TRBV20-1; D gene ambiguous. The CDR3 has 13 residues. V was trimmed by 3 bases and J by 6 bases, leaving 11 bases between them. CDR1 is DFQATT, CDR2 SNEGSKA, per germline (reference sequence). CDR3 nucleotides: TGCAGTGCTAGTGCCCCCACAGATGAAAAACTGTTTTTT. It translates to CSASAPTDEKLFF.

In its sample, this clonotype was seen a few times. V usage is TRBV5-1 and J usage is TRBJ2-3; D gene uncertain. The CDR3 is made up of 15 amino acids. Germline V lookup: CDR1 SGHRS, CDR2 YFSETQ. V was cut by 0 bases and J by 0 bases, with 8 bases left in between. The CDR3 coding sequence is TGCGCCAGCAGCTTGGAGGCCCCTAGCACAGATACGCAGTATTTT. Translating gives CASSLEAPSTDTQYF.

The chain links TRBV28 to TRBJ2-3, with 10 bases identical to TRBD2. With 6 bases clipped from V and 4 bases from J, the junction kept 7 bases outside the gene matches. From germline, CDR1 is MDHEN and CDR2 SYDVKM. The length of the CDR3 is 15 residues. CDR3 DNA sequence: TGTGCCAGCAGCTTTAGCGGGGGGCATGCAGATACGCAGTATTTT. Translation: CASSFSGGHADTQYF. The whole variable domain, remainder taken from reference TRBV28 and TRBJ2-3, is DVKVTQSSRYLVKRTGEKVFLECVQDMDHENMFWYRQDPGLGLRLIYFSYDVKMKEKGDIPEGYSVSREKKERFSLILESASTNQTSMYLCASSFSGGHADTQYFGPGTRLTVL.

The chain links TRBV6-6 to TRBJ1-3; no firm D call. Germline assignment: CDR1 MNHNY and CDR2 SVGAGI (reference sequence). This CDR3 spans 11 amino acids. Trimming took off 7 bases at V and 2 bases at J, with 3 bases between the two ends. The CDR3 loop reads CASIAGNTIYF. CDR3 bases: TGTGCCAGCATCGCTGGAAACACCATATATTTT.

This clonotype has just a few counts. The rearrangement links TRBV7-3 to TRBJ2-1; 10 bases match TRBD2. Germline V gene data show CDR1 as SGHTA and CDR2 as FQGTGA. V lost 4 bases to trimming and J lost 6 bases; unmatched junction nucleotides: 6. This CDR3 region has 15 residues. CDR3 sequence reads: CASSSSTSGFNEQFF. In DNA, the CDR3 is TGTGCCAGCAGCTCCTCGACTAGCGGGTTCAATGAGCAGTTCTTC.

A few counts support this clonotype. CDR3 sequence (DNA): TGTGCCAGCGCCGGGACAGTCGGGACTGAAGCTTTCTTT. Its translation is CASAGTVGTEAFF. The chain joins TRBV6-5 to TRBJ1-1, with 7 bases matching TRBD1. V dropped 8 bases and J dropped 5; count of bases not matched to a gene: 8. CDR3 length: 13 amino acids. Germline CDR1 is MNHEY and CDR2 is SVGAGI.

The table lists this clonotype with many counts. The rearrangement uses TRBV5-1 and TRBJ2-3, with 8 positions matching TRBD2. V lost 8 bases, J lost 4 bases, and 6 bases stayed unmatched. The CDR3 is made up of 13 amino acids. CDR1 and CDR2 (germline): SGHRS, YFSETQ. CDR3 loop: CASPGLASDTQYF. CDR3 DNA sequence: TGCGCCAGTCCCGGACTAGCCTCAGATACGCAGTATTTT.

V gene TRBV29-1 combines with J gene TRBJ1-2, with 7 bases matching TRBD1. Trimming cost V 7 bases and J 6 bases; bases outside gene matches: 14. Germline V gives CDR1 SQVTM, CDR2 ANQGSEA. This CDR3 is 14 amino acids long. CDR3 sequence: CSARYYDRDNGYTF. Here the CDR3 DNA reads TGCAGCGCCCGATATTATGACAGGGATAATGGCTACACCTTC.

The sample holds many counts of this clonotype. The V and J genes are TRBV5-1 and TRBJ1-5; D is perhaps TRBD1 (5 bases). The CDR3 length is 14 residues. Germline V gene sequence: CDR1 SGHRS, CDR2 YFSETQ. V gave up 4 bases and J gave up 5 bases, with 13 bases separating them. CDR3 loop: CASSPSTGHQPQHF. The CDR3 nucleotides read TGCGCCAGCAGCCCTTCAACAGGCCATCAGCCCCAGCATTTT.

This clonotype was observed a few times. This rearrangement joins TRBV20-1 to TRBJ1-1, with D maybe TRBD1 (6 bases). The germline V and J ends were trimmed by 4 bases and 0 bases, with 18 bases remaining between them. Germline V gene lookup returns CDR1 DFQATT and CDR2 SNEGSKA (reference sequence). This CDR3 is built from 16 residues. This CDR3 reads CSANPSRGAVNTEAFF. The CDR3 nucleotides are TGCAGTGCTAACCCTTCCCGGGGGGCGGTGAACACTGAAGCTTTCTTT.

The chain employs TRBV12-3 or TRBV12-4 and TRBJ2-3; TRBD2 matches at 9 bases. This CDR3 region has 15 residues. Trimming cost V 4 bases and J 6 bases; bases outside gene matches: 8. The CDR3 protein is CASSSAGGLFDTQYF. The DNA of the CDR3 is TGTGCCAGCAGTTCGGCGGGGGGGCTTTTCGATACGCAGTATTTT.

This clonotype has only a few counts. The rearrangement links TRBV27 to TRBJ2-7; D is uncertain. Trimming removed 5 bases from V and 6 bases from J, with 17 bases in between. Germline CDR1 reads MNHEY; CDR2 reads SMNVEV (reference sequence). The CDR3 sequence is 14 residues long. The CDR3 here is CASSPTAAGPEQYF. In nucleotides, the CDR3 is TGTGCCAGCAGTCCTACTGCAGCTGGACCCGAGCAGTACTTC.

This clonotype has a count of ten or more. V is TRBV18 and J is TRBJ2-5; a weak D match, TRBD2 (6 bases). Between the trimmed V and J ends, which lost 3 bases and 3 bases, there was a span of 14 bases. CDR3 size: 15 residues. Germline lookup yields CDR1 KGHSH and CDR2 LQKENI. The CDR3 is CASSPRDGREETQYF. The CDR3 region has the DNA TGTGCCAGCTCACCGCGGGACGGTCGAGAAGAGACCCAGTACTTC.

This clonotype was counted only a few times. The genes are TRBV6-5 and TRBJ1-6; D is unresolved. With 6 bases removed from V and 10 bases from J, the gap between germline ends came to 10 bases. The CDR3 is 12 amino acids. The germline V gene encodes CDR1 MNHEY and CDR2 SVGAGI. The CDR3 here is CASRERASPLHF. The CDR3 DNA reads as TGTGCCAGCAGAGAAAGGGCCTCACCCCTCCACTTT.

The CDR3, as DNA: TGTGCCACCAAGGGTGGCAATTCACCCCTCCACTTT. As protein: CATKGGNSPLHF. This chain connects TRBV6-5 to TRBJ1-6; D gene unclear. This CDR3 contains 12 residues. Trimming removed 10 bases from V and 7 bases from J, with 11 bases in between. Germline assignment: CDR1 MNHEY and CDR2 SVGAGI.

This clonotype appeared many times. This sequence joins TRBV28 and TRBJ2-7; TRBD1 matches at 9 bases. Germline V CDR1 and CDR2: MDHEN, SYDVKM. The CDR3 covers 15 residues. The ends lost 3 bases at V and 3 bases at J; junction bases unmatched: 6. The CDR3: CASSFVGTGNYEQYF. The CDR3 DNA reads TGTGCCAGCAGTTTCGTCGGGACAGGGAACTACGAGCAGTACTTC.

This clonotype appeared many times. The chain recombines TRBV6-5 with TRBJ1-3, with TRBD1 identical over 7 bases. CDR3 size: 15 residues. Per germline, CDR1 MNHEY and CDR2 SVGAGI. The V segment lost 6 bases and the J segment 6 bases; nucleotides outside the gene matches: 11. CDR3 sequence (DNA): TGTGCCAGCAGAAAGGGACAGAACAATGCAAACACCATATATTTT. Translating gives CASRKGQNNANTIYF.